This T cell receptor (beta chain) was sequenced for a study of shared clonotypes between healthy human individuals. The CDR3 has 14 amino acids. Germline V gives CDR1 MNHNY, CDR2 SVGAGI (reference sequence). V was trimmed by 7 bases and J by 4 bases, leaving 16 bases between them. Here immunoSEQ multiplex PCR was the method, and the copy in TCRdb shows in-frame clones only, minus some. This sample yields millions of clones, of which around 94% are seen a single time; under 0.15% belongs to the top ten. This chain connects TRBV6-6 to TRBJ1-1; the D gene is possibly TRBD1 (5 bases). Sequenced input: naive CD4+ T cells sorted from blood. Subset here: CD45RA+ positively selected. The TCR comes from a man between 18 and 35 years old in good health. CDR3 nucleotides: TGTGCCAGCAACCTACTCCTGGGGGGCACTGAAGCTTTCTTT. Its translation is CASNLLLGGTEAFF.